The 14 T cell receptor beta chains below were found in one sample sequenced in a study of graft-versus-host responses after intestinal transplantation. Sequenced by immunoSEQ multiplex PCR; TCRdb stores in-frame clones only, minus some. The sample includes more than 85,000 clones, 92% of them seen just once. No antigen has been assigned to these receptors. The input for sequencing was unstimulated CD8+ T cells sorted from spleen or lymph node cells, taken before transplant. The receptors were sampled from a human donor who was the organ donor for an intestinal transplant.

This chain links TRBV7-3 with TRBJ2-5, with D unresolved. The V end lost 8 bases, the J end lost 1 base, and 17 bases lay between the germline ends. The length of the CDR3 is 15 residues. Looked up from germline, CDR1 is SGHTA and CDR2 is FQGTGA. The CDR3 region has the DNA TGTGCCAGCGGCTCGCACCCCGGTACCCAAGAGACCCAGTACTTC. Residues: CASGSHPGTQETQYF.

This chain joins TRBV4-1 and TRBJ1-1; D is unresolved. CDR1 is MGHRA, CDR2 YSYEKL, per germline. Trimming took 2 bases from V and 7 from J, leaving 5 bases between them. CDR3 size: 11 residues. The CDR3 protein is CASSQHYEAFF. CDR3 sequence (DNA): TGCGCCAGCAGCCAACACTATGAAGCTTTCTTT.

The chain links TRBV27 to TRBJ1-2, with 7 bases fitting TRBD1. The CDR3 consists of 16 residues. After removal of 2 bases from V and 5 bases from J, the junction contained 11 bases not matched to a gene. The germline gives CDR1 MNHEY, CDR2 SMNVEV (reference sequence). CDR3 sequence reads: CASSLNPLTGRYGYTF. CDR3 nucleotides: TGTGCCAGCAGTTTAAACCCCTTGACAGGGAGATATGGCTACACCTTC.

The chain combines TRBV11-3 with TRBJ2-7; 9 nucleotides agree with TRBD2. The CDR3 totals 15 residues. CDR1 SGHNT and CDR2 YENEEA come from the germline V gene. The V gene end was trimmed by 4 bases and the J gene end by 2 bases; junction bases not matched to a gene: 6. Here the CDR3 reads CASSSLAGSTYEQYF. The CDR3 DNA reads as TGTGCCAGCAGCTCCCTAGCGGGGTCCACCTACGAGCAGTACTTC.

This chain's CDR3 is CASSPLAVLSTGAYEQYF. As DNA, the CDR3 is TGTGCCAGCAGCCCACTAGCGGTGTTGTCCACCGGAGCCTACGAGCAGTACTTC. The chain carries TRBV11-2 and TRBJ2-7; 8 bases are shared with TRBD2. Losses at the gene ends were 5 bases for V and 2 bases for J; bases not matched to a gene: 17. Germline-derived CDR1 and CDR2 are SGHAT and FQNNGV. The CDR3 spans 18 residues. The whole variable domain, filled in from reference TRBV11-2 and TRBJ2-7, reads EAGVAQSPRYKIIEKRQSVAFWCNPISGHATLYWYQQILGQGPKLLIQFQNNGVVDDSQLPKDRFSAERLKGVDSTLKIQPAKLEDSAVYLCASSPLAVLSTGAYEQYFGPGTRLTVT.

The rearrangement links TRBV20-1 to TRBJ1-1; 9 bases are shared with TRBD1. V was clipped by 4 bases and J by 11 bases; unmatched bases: 5. CDR3 size: 11 residues. Per the germline V gene, CDR1 is DFQATT and CDR2 is SNEGSKA (reference sequence). CDR3 bases: TGCAGTGCTACTAACGACAGGGGGGCTTTCTTT. The encoded protein is CSATNDRGAFF.

This chain links TRBV5-4 with TRBJ2-4; D not resolved. The CDR3 covers 13 residues. The germline V gene has CDR1 SGHNT and CDR2 YYREEE (reference sequence). V shed 2 bases and J shed 4 bases, with 7 bases lying between them. CDR3 sequence (DNA): TGTGCCAGCAGCTTTGGCGGAAAAAACATTCAGTACTTC. Protein product: CASSFGGKNIQYF.

V and J are TRBV27 and TRBJ2-2; D call uncertain. The V end lost 3 bases, the J end lost 1 base, and 12 bases lay between the germline ends. The CDR3 spans 16 residues. Germline lookup yields CDR1 MNHEY and CDR2 SMNVEV (reference sequence). DNA of the CDR3: TGTGCCAGCAGTTTCTACCCGAGACAGAACACCGGGGAGCTGTTTTTT. This sequence encodes CASSFYPRQNTGELFF.

The V call is TRBV6-6, the J call TRBJ2-2, with a possible D match to TRBD2 (5 bases). The germline V and J ends were trimmed by 6 bases and 6 bases, with 11 bases remaining between them. The CDR3 spans 13 residues. The germline gives CDR1 MNHNY, CDR2 SVGAGI (reference sequence). CDR3 bases: TGTGCCAGCAGCGCTGCGAGGGCCGGGGAGCTGTTTTTT. Amino acids: CASSAARAGELFF.

V and J are TRBV18 and TRBJ2-3; TRBD1 matches at 7 bases. Unmatched junction bases numbered 3, after V lost 2 bases and J lost 1 base. Germline CDR1 reads KGHSH; CDR2 reads LQKENI. The CDR3 is made up of 15 amino acids. Written as DNA, the CDR3 is TGTGCCAGCTCACCATTGGACAGGCGCACAGATACGCAGTATTTT. Translated, it gives CASSPLDRRTDTQYF.

This clone was picked up one time. The chain joins TRBV19 to TRBJ1-1; 9 bases line up with TRBD1. CDR3 size: 15 residues. Germline V lookup: CDR1 LNHDA, CDR2 SQIVND (reference sequence). After removal of 4 bases from V and 5 bases from J, the junction contained 8 bases not matched to a gene. The CDR3 sequence: CASSRNRGRETEAFF. The CDR3 DNA reads TGTGCCAGTAGTAGAAACAGGGGGCGGGAGACTGAAGCTTTCTTT.

V usage is TRBV5-5 and J usage is TRBJ2-1; 12 positions match TRBD1. V gave up 4 bases and J gave up 9 bases; unmatched junction bases: 5. CDR3 length equals 14 residues. Germline V gives CDR1 SGHKS, CDR2 YYEKEE (reference sequence). For the CDR3, the DNA is TGTGCCAGCAGCATGGGGACAGGGGGCACTGAGCAGTTCTTC. This codes for CASSMGTGGTEQFF. Combining the CDR3 with reference TRBV5-5 and TRBJ2-1 gives the whole variable domain DAGVTQSPTHLIKTRGQQVTLRCSPISGHKSVSWYQQVLGQGPQFIFQYYEKEERGRGNFPDRFSARQFPNYSSELNVNALLLGDSALYLCASSMGTGGTEQFFGPGTRLTVL.

J is TRBJ2-7 and V is TRBV10-3; 8 bases fit TRBD2. The CDR3 spans 13 residues. V was clipped by 5 bases and J by 3 bases; unmatched bases: 3. CDR1 ENHRY and CDR2 SYGVKD come from the germline V gene. The CDR3 sequence is CAISMREDYEQYF. The CDR3 bases are TGTGCCATCAGTATGCGGGAGGACTACGAGCAGTACTTC.

The chain couples TRBV11-2 to TRBJ2-3, with a possible D match to TRBD2 (5 bases). Trimming cost V 1 base and J 1 base, with 9 bases left between them. The CDR3 spans 15 residues. In germline, CDR1 is SGHAT, CDR2 FQNNGV. The CDR3: CASSLVLGGTDTQYF. CDR3 coding DNA: TGTGCCAGCAGCTTAGTACTAGGAGGCACAGATACGCAGTATTTT.